One and the same sample provided the 16 T cell receptor beta chains below, sequenced in a study of regulatory T cells in long-lasting Graves disease. Building of the TCR beta libraries involved iRepertoire HTBI primers and Arm-PCR of CDR3 regions. A single record per CDR3 protein comes from TCRdb applying MiXCR to the multiplex PCR reads. The sample has a few hundred thousand distinct CDR3 sequences, roughly 12% seen once. Time point indicated: newly diagnosed GD, antithyroid drugs for less than 3 months. PBMC-extracted RNA yielded the TCR library. The same data also went into a second study, on T cells in Graves' hyperthyroidism and ophthalmopathy.

The sample consisted of peripheral blood mononuclear cells (PBMCs), taken at new diagnosis, from a patient treated with antithyroid drugs. These receptors were collected from a woman aged 18-29 years with Graves disease.

As regards this clonotype: Just one base apart from a much larger clone, this may be a read error. The V gene is TRBV5-4, the J gene TRBJ2-1, with 8 bases that match TRBD2. The CDR3 is 15 amino acids. Germline CDR1 and CDR2: SGHNT and YYREEE (reference sequence). The CDR3 DNA reads TGTGTCAGCAGCGGGGGACTAGTTCCTTACAATGAGCAGTTCTTC. It encodes CVSSGGLVPYNEQFF.

This clonotype came up many times. The CDR3 is CASHGPTGVEAFF. In DNA form, the CDR3 reads TGTGCCAGCCACGGCCCGACGGGGGTTGAAGCTTTCTTT. V is TRBV6-1 and J is TRBJ1-1, with D maybe TRBD1 (5 bases). Germline values: CDR1 MNHNS, CDR2 SASEGT. Trimming removed 8 bases at V and 7 bases at J, with 17 bases between. This CDR3 is built from 13 residues.

CDR3 residues: CASSYLGEVDYGYTF. The CDR3 nucleotides read TGTGCCAGCAGTTACCTAGGGGAGGTGGACTATGGCTACACCTTC. The rearrangement joins TRBV6-2 or TRBV6-3 to TRBJ1-2; a possible D gene is TRBD1 (5 bases). The CDR3 is made up of 15 amino acids. Germline loops: CDR1 MNHEY, CDR2 SVGEGT. Deletions cut 2 bases from V and 3 bases from J, with 13 bases between.

This clonotype was observed many times. The gene calls are TRBV29-1 and TRBJ2-1, with 11 positions matching TRBD1. The CDR3 has 18 amino acids. Germline V gene data show CDR1 as SQVTM and CDR2 as ANQGSEA. The V gene end was trimmed by 5 bases and the J gene end by 0 bases; junction bases not matched to a gene: 12. The CDR3 loop reads CSVLSKGDRGSSYNEQFF. CDR3 nucleotides: TGCAGCGTTCTATCAAAGGGGGACAGGGGGAGCTCCTACAATGAGCAGTTCTTC.

This clonotype was observed many times. This chain uses TRBV4-3 with TRBJ1-1; D unresolved. The CDR3 totals 16 residues. V shed 1 base and J shed 1 base, with 13 bases lying between them. From germline, CDR1 is LGHNA and CDR2 YSLEER. The DNA for the CDR3 is TGCGCCAGCAGCCAAGTTTTGACCTGGGAGAACACTGAAGCTTTCTTT. Amino acid sequence: CASSQVLTWENTEAFF.

This clonotype was seen repeatedly, ten times or more. This sequence joins TRBV7-2 and TRBJ2-4; 9 bases match TRBD1. This CDR3 is built from 16 residues. V shed 5 bases, J shed 0 bases, and the junction held 5 bases outside the gene matches. Germline lookup yields CDR1 SGHTA and CDR2 FQGNSA. In DNA form, the CDR3 reads TGTGCCAGCAGCACGACAGGGGGGCCAGCCAAAAACATTCAGTACTTC. Protein product: CASSTTGGPAKNIQYF.

This clonotype was recorded at least ten times. The genes are TRBV28 and TRBJ1-4; D remains ambiguous. V gave up 3 bases and J gave up 8 bases, with 4 bases separating them. Germline V CDR1 and CDR2: MDHEN, SYDVKM. The CDR3 totals 11 residues. The CDR3 sequence is CASSFGEKLFF. The CDR3 DNA reads as TGTGCCAGCAGTTTTGGCGAAAAACTGTTTTTT.

This clonotype has at least ten counts. This chain links TRBV15 with TRBJ2-3; a weak D match, TRBD2 (5 bases). The CDR3 sequence is 16 residues long. Trimming shortened V by 3 bases and J by 6 bases, and 19 bases separated the two germline ends. Germline CDR1 reads LNHNV; CDR2 reads YYDKDF (reference sequence). The CDR3 spells CATSSGVSHPTDTQYF. The CDR3 coding sequence is TGTGCCACCAGCAGCGGGGTCTCACATCCCACGGATACGCAGTATTTT.

This clonotype was counted ten times or more. The CDR3 loop reads CSVAVQGAASETQYF. Here the CDR3 DNA reads TGCAGCGTTGCAGTACAGGGGGCTGCTTCGGAGACCCAGTACTTC. V is TRBV29-1 and J is TRBJ2-5; 9 positions match TRBD1. The CDR3 extends over 15 amino acids. V was clipped by 4 bases and J by 5 bases; unmatched bases: 11. The germline V gene has CDR1 SQVTM and CDR2 ANQGSEA.

This clonotype was detected only a few times. The chain employs TRBV7-2 and TRBJ1-3, with D possibly TRBD1 on 6 matching bases. CDR1 is SGHTA and CDR2 is FQGNSA in the germline V gene. Trimming took off 5 bases at V and 7 bases at J, with 15 bases between the two ends. This CDR3 has 14 residues. CDR3 protein: CASSQGGHRNTIYF. The CDR3 DNA is TGTGCCAGCAGCCAAGGGGGACACAGGAACACCATATATTTT.

In this sample, this clonotype turned up many times. The CDR3 DNA reads TGTGCCACCAGGTCCGAGAGCCGGGTAATGTTTTTT. It is translated as CATRSESRVMFF. The rearrangement uses TRBV24-1 and TRBJ2-2; D unresolved. The germline V and J ends were trimmed by 7 bases and 15 bases, with 17 bases remaining between them. This CDR3 is 12 amino acids long. CDR1 KGHDR and CDR2 SFDVKD come from the germline V gene.

This clonotype was seen ten or more times. V usage is TRBV7-2 and J usage is TRBJ2-5; D assignment may be TRBD1 or TRBD2 (5 bases each). The CDR3 length is 14 residues. Germline CDR1 is SGHTA and CDR2 is FQGNSA. Trimming shortened V by 3 bases and J by 1 base, and 9 bases separated the two germline ends. Here the CDR3 DNA reads TGTGCCAGCAGCTTGGGACCGATCCAAGAGACCCAGTACTTC. The encoded protein is CASSLGPIQETQYF.

This clonotype was recorded many times. The J gene is TRBJ1-6, the V gene TRBV6-2 or TRBV6-3; tentative D call: TRBD1 (5 bases). The germline gives CDR1 MNHEY, CDR2 SVGEGT. The CDR3 has 14 amino acids. The V end was cut by 8 bases, the J end by 7 bases, with 15 bases between. CDR3 nucleotide sequence: TGTGCCAGCGCCTGGGCGGGGGAGAATTCACCCCTCCACTTT. Encoded protein: CASAWAGENSPLHF.

This clonotype was observed a handful of times. Written as DNA, the CDR3 is TGCGCCAGCAGCCAAGGGGGTGGTCGCGATCAGCCCCAGCATTTT. This sequence encodes CASSQGGGRDQPQHF. The chain employs TRBV4-1 and TRBJ1-5; unclear D gene. V lost 1 base, J lost 5 bases, and 12 bases lay in between. The CDR3 runs 15 residues. The germline V gene encodes CDR1 MGHRA and CDR2 YSYEKL.

At least ten counts were recorded for this clonotype. This chain's CDR3 is CAISESGGRNTEAFF. CDR3 nucleotide sequence: TGTGCCATCAGTGAGTCAGGCGGGCGGAACACTGAAGCTTTCTTT. V is TRBV10-3 and J is TRBJ1-1, with D uncertain. There are 15 residues in the CDR3. In germline, CDR1 is ENHRY, CDR2 SYGVKD. Trimming pared 0 bases from V and 1 base from J, leaving 9 bases between.

Many counts were recorded for this clonotype. This chain uses TRBV28 with TRBJ2-2; D might be TRBD2 (5 bases). The V gene's germline CDR1 is MDHEN and CDR2 SYDVKM. The CDR3 extends over 14 amino acids. V dropped 7 bases and J dropped 4 bases, with 13 bases sitting between them. DNA of the CDR3: TGTGCCAGCATTGCGGGTCCCCCCACCGGGGAGCTGTTTTTT. Amino acids: CASIAGPPTGELFF.